A single sample is the source of the 21 T cell receptor beta chains below, sequenced in a study of long-term antiretroviral therapy in people with HIV (dated by TCRdb to between 2022 and 2023). The immunoSEQ hsTCRB v3.0 assay was used at survey level resolution to sequence the TRB variable region. Held by TCRdb, this immuneACCESS table contains in-frame sequences only and omits some clones. Under half of the omission traces to an unresolved V gene where checked; the cause of the rest is unknown. The sample table shows approximately 22,000 clones, and 84% are seen once. The biggest ten clones account for 19% of the sample. The sequencing used unsorted PBMCs, collected 0.1 years before starting antiretroviral therapy. These receptors originate from a man between 18 and 29 years old with HIV.

The chain combines TRBV15 with TRBJ2-3; 12 nucleotides align to TRBD2. The CDR3 runs 19 residues. Germline trimming cut 5 bases from V and 0 bases from J; bases unmatched to any gene: 12. Per germline, CDR1 LNHNV and CDR2 YYDKDF (reference sequence). The CDR3 DNA reads TGTGCCACCAGCGACAGGACTAGCGGGACCCACTCTAGCACAGATACGCAGTATTTT. This encodes CATSDRTSGTHSSTDTQYF.

DNA for the CDR3: TGTGCCAGCAGCCCCCAGACAGTAGATACGCAGTATTTT. Its protein product is CASSPQTVDTQYF. The rearrangement links TRBV5-4 to TRBJ2-3, with D maybe TRBD1 (5 bases). The CDR3 has 13 amino acids. Trimming took off 4 bases at V and 5 bases at J, with 11 bases between the two ends. Germline CDR1 reads SGHNT; CDR2 reads YYREEE (reference sequence).

This clone has more than one count but fewer than ten. The chain has TRBV21-1 and TRBJ1-1. TRBV21-1 is recorded as a pseudogene. There are 13 residues in the CDR3. The CDR3, as DNA: TGTGCCAGCACCTCGGTAGGGAACACTGAAGCTTTCTTT. It encodes CASTSVGNTEAFF.

The chain uses TRBV29-1 and TRBJ1-2; the D is unclear. CDR3 length: 14 residues. Germline CDR1 is SQVTM and CDR2 is ANQGSEA. V lost 5 bases and J lost 2, with 15 bases in between. The CDR3 region has the DNA TGCAGCGTTCGGTCGGGAGGAACAAACTATGGCTACACCTTC. It translates to CSVRSGGTNYGYTF.

V gene TRBV9 combines with J gene TRBJ2-5; 9 bases match TRBD2. V lost 0 bases to trimming and J lost 5 bases; unmatched junction nucleotides: 5. CDR1 is SGDLS and CDR2 is YYNGEE in the germline V gene. The CDR3 runs 15 residues. In nucleotides, the CDR3 is TGTGCCAGCAGCGTAGGGGGACTAGCTACCGAGACCCAGTACTTC. Amino acids: CASSVGGLATETQYF.

The rearrangement uses TRBV5-1 and TRBJ1-4; 7 positions match TRBD1. CDR3 length: 17 residues. The V gene end was trimmed by 2 bases and the J gene end by 10 bases; junction bases not matched to a gene: 17. Germline V gives CDR1 SGHRS, CDR2 YFSETQ. CDR3 bases: TGCGCCAGCAGCTTCCGACGTATGGGACAGAGCGACGGAAAACTGTTTTTT. Translation gives CASSFRRMGQSDGKLFF.

The gene calls are TRBV5-6 and TRBJ2-5, with 8 bases fitting TRBD2. V lost 3 bases and J lost 5; bases outside the gene matches: 6. The CDR3 has 14 residues. Per the germline V gene, CDR1 is SGHDT and CDR2 is YYEEEE. CDR3 region: CASSSGGAVETQYF. The CDR3 nucleotides are TGTGCCAGCAGCTCCGGGGGGGCCGTGGAGACCCAGTACTTC.

This clone came up once. The J gene is TRBJ1-2, the V gene TRBV4-3; D remains ambiguous. V lost 2 bases, J lost 4 bases, and 8 bases lay in between. The germline gives CDR1 LGHNA, CDR2 YSLEER. This CDR3 has 13 residues. The CDR3 loop is CASSQREGYGYTF. In DNA form, the CDR3 reads TGCGCCAGCAGCCAAAGAGAGGGCTATGGCTACACCTTC.

This chain links TRBV10-1 with TRBJ1-1, with no clear D. The germline gives CDR1 WNHNN, CDR2 SYGVQD (reference sequence). The ends were cut back, 4 bases at V and 1 base at J, with 4 bases in the middle. The CDR3 length is 12 residues. DNA of the CDR3: TGCGCCAGCAGTGCAGGGAACACTGAAGCTTTCTTT. It codes for CASSAGNTEAFF.

The genes are TRBV13 and TRBJ2-5; the D gene is possibly TRBD2 (6 bases). Trimming left V 6 bases short and J 3 bases short, with 11 bases between. The CDR3 has 13 residues. Germline V lookup: CDR1 PRHDT, CDR2 FYEKMQ (reference sequence). The CDR3 loop reads CASREGAKETQYF. The CDR3, as DNA: TGTGCCAGCAGGGAGGGCGCGAAAGAGACCCAGTACTTC.

The V and J genes are TRBV12-5 and TRBJ2-4; D assignment may be TRBD1 or TRBD2 (5 bases each). The CDR3 is 16 amino acids. CDR1 LGHNT and CDR2 FRNRAP come from the germline V gene. Trimming cost V 6 bases and J 0 bases, with 15 bases left between them. Here the CDR3 reads CASGLSGTLAKNIQYF. In DNA form, the CDR3 reads TGTGCTAGTGGCCTATCCGGGACCTTAGCCAAAAACATTCAGTACTTC.

The chain is built from TRBV10-3 and TRBJ1-5; TRBD1 agrees at 7 bases. After removal of 3 bases from V and 2 bases from J, the junction contained 4 bases not matched to a gene. Germline CDR1 and CDR2: ENHRY and SYGVKD. The length of the CDR3 is 15 residues. The CDR3 protein is CAISESDRGNQPQHF. The DNA of the CDR3 is TGTGCCATCAGTGAAAGCGACAGGGGCAATCAGCCCCAGCATTTT.

The genes are TRBV18 and TRBJ2-7; TRBD1 matches 8 bases. CDR3 length: 17 amino acids. CDR1 and CDR2 (germline): KGHSH, LQKENI. Trimming took 5 bases from V and 5 from J; bases not matched to a gene: 17. The CDR3 sequence: CASSSKLRAGGLDEQYF. DNA for the CDR3: TGTGCCAGCTCATCGAAGCTTAGGGCAGGGGGCTTGGACGAGCAGTACTTC. The complete variable domain, with remaining parts taken from reference TRBV18 and TRBJ2-7, reads NAGVMQNPRHLVRRRGQEARLRCSPMKGHSHVYWYRQLPEEGLKFMVYLQKENIIDESGMPKERFSAEFPKEGPSILRIQQVVRGDSAAYFCASSSKLRAGGLDEQYFGPGTRLTVT.

This chain joins TRBV5-1 and TRBJ2-7; 7 bases are shared with TRBD1. CDR1 SGHRS and CDR2 YFSETQ come from the germline V gene. The CDR3 sequence is 15 residues long. V lost 4 bases and J lost 3; bases outside the gene matches: 10. Here the CDR3 reads CASSPTGYEDYEQYF. The CDR3 DNA reads as TGCGCCAGCAGCCCGACAGGGTACGAGGACTACGAGCAGTACTTC.

The V and J genes are TRBV4-3 and TRBJ1-2; D is unresolved. V gave up 3 bases and J gave up 6 bases, with 11 bases separating them. The CDR3 contains 13 residues. The V gene's germline CDR1 is LGHNA and CDR2 YSLEER. CDR3: CASSHFTGDGYTF. DNA of the CDR3: TGCGCCAGCAGCCATTTTACTGGGGATGGCTACACCTTC.

The chain couples TRBV9 to TRBJ2-1; the D gene is possibly TRBD2 (5 bases). This CDR3 contains 15 residues. V was pared by 0 bases and J by 9 bases, with 16 bases between. Germline V gene lookup returns CDR1 SGDLS and CDR2 YYNGEE. The CDR3 DNA follows: TGTGCCAGCAGCGTAGCCGTGGGAGTGGGGTTTGAGCAGTTCTTC. Amino acid sequence: CASSVAVGVGFEQFF.

V and J are TRBV4-2 and TRBJ2-3, with D possibly TRBD1 on 6 matching bases. The length of the CDR3 is 16 residues. The germline V gene has CDR1 LGHNA and CDR2 YNFKEQ. Trimming cost V 3 bases and J 0 bases, with 13 bases left between them. CDR3 sequence: CASSHHDRSSTDTQYF. CDR3 bases: TGTGCCAGCAGCCACCATGACAGGTCTAGCACAGATACGCAGTATTTT.

The chain couples TRBV9 to TRBJ2-3, with D perhaps matching TRBD1 or TRBD2 (5 bases each). The V gene lost 6 bases and the J gene lost 0 bases, with 11 bases spanning the gap. CDR3 length: 14 amino acids. Germline V CDR1 and CDR2: SGDLS, YYNGEE. The CDR3 here is CASNIRDSTDTQYF. The CDR3 coding sequence is TGTGCCAGCAACATTAGGGACAGCACAGATACGCAGTATTTT. The full variable domain, completed using reference TRBV9 and TRBJ2-3, is DSGVTQTPKHLITATGQRVTLRCSPRSGDLSVYWYQQSLDQGLQFLIQYYNGEERAKGNILERFSAQQFPDLHSELNLSSLELGDSALYFCASNIRDSTDTQYFGPGTRLTVL.

The rearrangement joins TRBV10-1 to TRBJ2-5, with D possibly called TRBD1 or TRBD2 (5 bases each). The CDR3 length is 14 residues. Deletions cut 6 bases from V and 4 bases from J, with 15 bases between. Germline CDR1 reads WNHNN; CDR2 reads SYGVQD (reference sequence). CDR3: CASSRVEGIETQYF. In nucleotides, the CDR3 is TGCGCCAGCAGCCGTGTCGAGGGGATAGAGACCCAGTACTTC.

The genes are TRBV13 and TRBJ2-1, with D hard to call. Trimming removed 2 bases from V and 5 bases from J, with 4 bases in between. The CDR3 sequence is 12 residues long. Germline V CDR1 and CDR2: PRHDT, FYEKMQ (reference sequence). The CDR3 coding sequence is TGTGCCAGCAGCTTAAGTAACAATGAGCAGTTCTTC. Residues: CASSLSNNEQFF.

V gene TRBV28 combines with J gene TRBJ2-5; 8 bases align to TRBD2. The V segment lost 4 bases and the J segment 4 bases; nucleotides outside the gene matches: 11. The CDR3 is 16 residues long. From germline, CDR1 is MDHEN and CDR2 SYDVKM. The CDR3 nucleotides read TGTGCCAGCAGTTGGGAAGCGGGAGTGGATGGAGAGACCCAGTACTTC. This gives the protein CASSWEAGVDGETQYF.